Below, 7 T cell receptor beta chains from the same sample are listed, as sequenced in a study of blood T cell repertoires in COVID-19. Using immunoSEQ multiplex PCR, the repertoire was profiled, and TCRdb retains in-frame clones only, with some absent. The sample comprises around 58,000 clones, around nine tenths of which are singletons, and 13% to 15% rests with the top ten. The specimen sequenced was peripheral blood. These receptors were taken from a human donor with active COVID-19. The donor label of this sample is uncertain.

This chain uses TRBV11-2 with TRBJ2-1; TRBD1 aligns across 8 bases. CDR1 and CDR2 (germline): SGHAT, FQNNGV. Trimming cost V 4 bases and J 8 bases; bases outside gene matches: 10. There are 15 residues in the CDR3. This chain's CDR3 is CASSSPDRGVDEQFF. The CDR3 DNA is TGTGCCAGCAGCTCCCCCGACAGGGGAGTCGATGAGCAGTTCTTC. Full variable domain (outside the CDR3, taken from reference TRBV11-2 and TRBJ2-1): EAGVAQSPRYKIIEKRQSVAFWCNPISGHATLYWYQQILGQGPKLLIQFQNNGVVDDSQLPKDRFSAERLKGVDSTLKIQPAKLEDSAVYLCASSSPDRGVDEQFFGPGTRLTVL.

J is TRBJ2-7 and V is TRBV6-6; 10 bases agree with TRBD1. CDR1 and CDR2 (germline): MNHNY, SVGAGI (reference sequence). Germline trimming cut 6 bases from V and 1 base from J; bases unmatched to any gene: 0. CDR3 length: 13 residues. For the CDR3, the DNA is TGTGCCAGCAGGGGACAGGGGTCCTACGAGCAGTACGTC. This codes for CASRGQGSYEQYV.

The chain couples TRBV10-3 to TRBJ1-5; 11 nucleotides match TRBD1. The CDR3 loop spans 15 amino acids. CDR1 ENHRY and CDR2 SYGVKD come from the germline V gene. With V trimmed by 2 bases and J by 6 bases, 3 bases remained unmatched. The CDR3 region has the DNA TGTGCCATCAGTGAGGGACAGGGGGCGAGTCAGCCCCAGCATTTT. This gives the protein CAISEGQGASQPQHF.

The chain combines TRBV6-5 with TRBJ1-2; maybe TRBD1 (5 bases). Germline V gene lookup returns CDR1 MNHEY and CDR2 SVGAGI. V lost 9 bases and J 3 bases, leaving 11 bases between the germline ends. CDR3 size: 12 residues. This chain's CDR3 is CASRGLDYGYTF. In DNA, the CDR3 is TGTGCCAGTAGGGGCCTGGACTATGGCTACACCTTC.

There are a few counts of this clone. The V call is TRBV19, the J call TRBJ2-1; TRBD2 matches 13 bases. CDR3 length: 14 amino acids. The V gene's germline CDR1 is LNHDA and CDR2 SQIVND (reference sequence). Losses at the gene ends were 5 bases for V and 8 bases for J; bases not matched to a gene: 3. The CDR3, as DNA: TGTGCCAGTAGTGCACTAGCGGGAGGGGATGAGCAGTTCTTC. It encodes CASSALAGGDEQFF.

This clone was observed a few times. This chain uses TRBV7-9 with TRBJ2-2, with 8 positions matching TRBD1. With V trimmed by 3 bases and J by 3 bases, 3 bases remained unmatched. The CDR3 has 15 amino acids. In germline, CDR1 is SEHNR, CDR2 FQNEAQ (reference sequence). The CDR3 here is CASSLDRADTGELFF. In DNA form, the CDR3 reads TGTGCCAGCAGCTTGGACAGGGCCGACACCGGGGAGCTGTTTTTT.

The chain combines TRBV27 with TRBJ2-7; the match to TRBD1 covers 7 bases. In germline, CDR1 is MNHEY, CDR2 SMNVEV (reference sequence). The J segment lost 0 bases and the V segment lost 0 bases, leaving 2 bases of the junction unmatched. The length of the CDR3 is 15 residues. CDR3 amino acids: CASSLSGQSSYEQYF. The DNA of the CDR3 is TGTGCCAGCAGTTTATCGGGACAGAGCTCCTACGAGCAGTACTTC.